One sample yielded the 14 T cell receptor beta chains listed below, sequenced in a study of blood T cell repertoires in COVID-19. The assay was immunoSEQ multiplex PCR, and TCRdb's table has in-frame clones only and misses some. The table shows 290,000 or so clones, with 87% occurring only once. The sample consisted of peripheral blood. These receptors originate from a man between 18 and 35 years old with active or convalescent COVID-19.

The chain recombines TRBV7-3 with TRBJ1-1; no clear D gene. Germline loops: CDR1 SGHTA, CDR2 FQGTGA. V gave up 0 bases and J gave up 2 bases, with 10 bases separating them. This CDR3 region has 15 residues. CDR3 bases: TGTGCCAGCAGCTTAACTTCCGGTCCCAACACTGAAGCTTTCTTT. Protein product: CASSLTSGPNTEAFF.

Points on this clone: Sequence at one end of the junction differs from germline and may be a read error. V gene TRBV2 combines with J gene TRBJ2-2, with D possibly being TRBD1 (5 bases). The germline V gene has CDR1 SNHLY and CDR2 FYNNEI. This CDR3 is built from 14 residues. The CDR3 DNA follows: TGTGCCAGCAGTCCCAGGGTGAACGCCGGGGAGCTGTTTTTT. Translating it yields CASSPRVNAGELFF.

The CDR3 nucleotides are TGTGCCAGCTCGCTCTCCGGGACAGTTAATGAAAAACTGTTTTTT. The encoded protein is CASSLSGTVNEKLFF. The genes are TRBV18 and TRBJ1-4, with 7 bases fitting TRBD1. Germline CDR1 reads KGHSH; CDR2 reads LQKENI. The CDR3 sequence is 15 residues long. With 6 bases clipped from V and 4 bases from J, the junction kept 8 bases outside the gene matches.

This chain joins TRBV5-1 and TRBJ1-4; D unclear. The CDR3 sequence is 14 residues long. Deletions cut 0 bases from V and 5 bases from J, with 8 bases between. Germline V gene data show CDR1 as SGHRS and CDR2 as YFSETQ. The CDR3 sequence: CASSLDAVNEKLFF. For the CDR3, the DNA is TGCGCCAGCAGCTTGGATGCGGTGAATGAAAAACTGTTTTTT.

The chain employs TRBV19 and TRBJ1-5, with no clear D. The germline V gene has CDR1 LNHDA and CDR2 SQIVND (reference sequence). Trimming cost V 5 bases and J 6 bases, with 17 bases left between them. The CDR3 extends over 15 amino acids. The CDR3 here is CASSPLEGVGQPQHF. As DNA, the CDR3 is TGTGCCAGTAGTCCGTTGGAGGGAGTGGGTCAGCCCCAGCATTTT.

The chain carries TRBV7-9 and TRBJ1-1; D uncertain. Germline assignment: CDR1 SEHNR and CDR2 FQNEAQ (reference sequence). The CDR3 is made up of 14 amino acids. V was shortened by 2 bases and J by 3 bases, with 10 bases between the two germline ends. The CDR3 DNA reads TGTGCCAGCAGCTTATCGTCCGTCTACACTGAAGCTTTCTTT. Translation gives CASSLSSVYTEAFF. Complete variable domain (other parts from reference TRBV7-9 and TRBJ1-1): DTGVSQNPRHKITKRGQNVTFRCDPISEHNRLYWYRQTLGQGPEFLTYFQNEAQLEKSRLLSDRFSAERPKGSFSTLEIQRTEQGDSAMYLCASSLSSVYTEAFFGQGTRLTVV.

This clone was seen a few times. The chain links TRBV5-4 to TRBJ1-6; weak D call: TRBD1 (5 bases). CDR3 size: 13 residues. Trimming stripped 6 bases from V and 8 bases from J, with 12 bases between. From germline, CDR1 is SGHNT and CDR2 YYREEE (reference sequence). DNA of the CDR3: TGTGCCAGCAAGGCCGGGGACTATTCACCCCTCCACTTT. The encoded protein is CASKAGDYSPLHF.

CDR3 in amino acids: CASSQIYTNTEAFF. The CDR3 bases are TGCGCCAGCAGCCAGATATACACGAACACTGAAGCTTTCTTT. The chain joins TRBV4-3 to TRBJ1-1; D call uncertain. The length of the CDR3 is 14 residues. Trimming took off 3 bases at V and 1 base at J, with 9 bases between the two ends. In germline, CDR1 is LGHNA, CDR2 YSLEER.

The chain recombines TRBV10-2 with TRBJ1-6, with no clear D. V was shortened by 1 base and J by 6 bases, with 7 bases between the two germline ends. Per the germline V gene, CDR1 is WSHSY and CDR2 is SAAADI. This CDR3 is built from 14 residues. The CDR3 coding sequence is TGCGCCAGCAGTGAGTGGTCAGTTAATTCACCCCTCCACTTT. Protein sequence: CASSEWSVNSPLHF.

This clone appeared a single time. CDR3 residues: CASSLDRTGIQYF. For the CDR3, the DNA is TGTGCCAGCAGCCTGGACAGGACCGGCATTCAGTACTTC. The chain links TRBV2 to TRBJ2-4; 7 nucleotides match TRBD1. Per the germline V gene, CDR1 is SNHLY and CDR2 is FYNNEI. The CDR3 is made up of 13 amino acids. V gave up 6 bases and J gave up 9 bases; unmatched junction bases: 8.

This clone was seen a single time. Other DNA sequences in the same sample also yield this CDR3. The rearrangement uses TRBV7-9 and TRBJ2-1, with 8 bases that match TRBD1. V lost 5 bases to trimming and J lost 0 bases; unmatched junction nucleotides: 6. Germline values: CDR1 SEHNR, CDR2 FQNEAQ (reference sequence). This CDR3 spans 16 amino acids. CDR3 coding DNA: TGTGCCAGCAGCCTTCGACAGGGGAGCTCCTACAATGAGCAGTTCTTC. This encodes CASSLRQGSSYNEQFF.

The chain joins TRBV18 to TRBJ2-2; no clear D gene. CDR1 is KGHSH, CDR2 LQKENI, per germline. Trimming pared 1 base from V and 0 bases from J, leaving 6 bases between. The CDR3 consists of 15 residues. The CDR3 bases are TGTGCCAGCTCACCACGGGCAGCGAACACCGGGGAGCTGTTTTTT. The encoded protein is CASSPRAANTGELFF.

The CDR3 DNA reads as TGTGCCAGCAGAGTAGCGGGAGTCTCCTACAATGAGCAGTTCTTC. Amino acids: CASRVAGVSYNEQFF. V is TRBV28 and J is TRBJ2-1; 9 bases are shared with TRBD2. Germline loops: CDR1 MDHEN, CDR2 SYDVKM. The CDR3 contains 15 residues. Trimming removed 6 bases from V and 0 bases from J; junction bases left unmatched: 3. Combining the CDR3 with reference TRBV28 and TRBJ2-1 gives the whole variable domain DVKVTQSSRYLVKRTGEKVFLECVQDMDHENMFWYRQDPGLGLRLIYFSYDVKMKEKGDIPEGYSVSREKKERFSLILESASTNQTSMYLCASRVAGVSYNEQFFGPGTRLTVL.

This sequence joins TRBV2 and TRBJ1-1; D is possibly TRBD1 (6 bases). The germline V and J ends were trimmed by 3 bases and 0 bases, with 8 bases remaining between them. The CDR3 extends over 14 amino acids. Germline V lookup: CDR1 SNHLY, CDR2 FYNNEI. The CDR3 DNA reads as TGTGCCAGCAGTGAGGACAGCTTGAACACTGAAGCTTTCTTT. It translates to CASSEDSLNTEAFF.